This T cell receptor beta chain originates from a study of shared clonotypes between healthy human individuals. Study details: The plates for each donor numbered three CD4 naive, three CD4 memory, two CD8 naive and one CD8 memory.

The length of the CDR3 is 14 residues. V lost 10 bases to trimming and J lost 3 bases; unmatched junction nucleotides: 10. Germline V gives CDR1 PRHDT, CDR2 FYEKMQ (reference sequence). Study conclusions and caveats: Estimated richness values were generally larger in naive subsets than in memory subsets.

Every donor was a Caucasian adult from Nashville, Tennessee. Into CD45RA+ naive and CD45RA-negative memory subsets, the CD4+ cells were split. Worth noting for this clone: As yet, its antigen is unknown.

The repertoire was sequenced with immunoSEQ multiplex PCR; TCRdb's copy has only in-frame clones and lacks some. Among about 2.5 million clones listed, approximately 90% were seen once. Source material: naive CD4+ T cells from PBMCs. Subset given: CD45RA+ positively selected. This clonotype originated in a man aged 18-30 years in good health. Some clones in this sample may be carry-over from other donors' samples. V usage is TRBV13 and J usage is TRBJ2-7; 9 bases are a match to TRBD2. Here the CDR3 reads CANRRLAEGYEQYF. The CDR3 DNA follows: TGTGCCAACCGCCGACTAGCGGAAGGCTACGAGCAGTACTTC.